The entry below gives a single T cell receptor beta chain sequence along with its context. The data are from a study of T cell responses to AZD1222 COVID-19 vaccine. Profiling relied on immunoSEQ multiplex PCR, and the TCRdb table lists in-frame clones only, not all of them. The table lists tens of thousands of clones, 80% to 90% of them singletons. CDR1 GTSNPN and CDR2 SVGIG come from the germline V gene (reference sequence). V lost 4 bases and J lost 4, with 7 bases in between. CDR3 length: 11 amino acids. The sequence was obtained from an adult in good health. The V and J genes are TRBV30 and TRBJ1-2, with D hard to call. Source: peripheral blood, taken on day 0 of MenACWY control vaccination. The DNA for the CDR3 is TGTGCCTGGATAATGCCCTATGGCTACACCTTC. This encodes CAWIMPYGYTF.